Presented here are 2 T cell receptor beta chains from one specimen sequenced in a study of T cell responses to AZD1222 COVID-19 vaccine. Clones were read by immunoSEQ multiplex PCR, and TCRdb kept only the in-frame ones, dropping some. The sample includes roughly 120,000 clones, approximately 85% of them seen just once. This sample comprised peripheral blood, obtained 28 days after the second AZD1222 dose. The receptors stem from an adult who received the AZD1222 COVID-19 vaccine.

This clone was picked up a small number of times. The J gene is TRBJ1-5, the V gene TRBV6-5, with D hard to call. Germline lookup yields CDR1 MNHEY and CDR2 SVGAGI. The CDR3 spans 13 residues. With 0 bases removed from V and 9 bases from J, the gap between germline ends came to 9 bases. The CDR3 spells CASSYSALWPQHF. The CDR3 DNA sequence: TGTGCCAGCAGTTACTCGGCCCTTTGGCCCCAGCATTTT.

The chain combines TRBV2 with TRBJ2-3; 12 bases are shared with TRBD2. The V and J ends lost 9 bases and 2 bases, in that order; junction bases with no gene match: 12. Germline V CDR1 and CDR2: SNHLY, FYNNEI. This CDR3 comprises 17 residues. The CDR3 spells CASYLAASGGATDTQYF. CDR3 DNA: TGTGCCAGTTACTTGGCGGCTAGCGGGGGGGCCACAGATACGCAGTATTTT.